The rows below give T cell receptor beta chains drawn from one sample of a study of cytomegalovirus exposure and HLA in healthy donors. The data were produced by immunoSEQ multiplex PCR, yet TCRdb's version contains in-frame clones alone and is incomplete. The table records about 140,000 clones, approximately 78% of them present only once. Sequences were obtained from PBMCs. These receptors all come from a female donor in good health and CMV-seronegative. Each CDR3 is given with its conserved first and last residue. The order of the fields is D gene, V gene, J gene, clone size, CDR3 DNA, CDR3 protein. The D gene is left open where the match is weak. Size is omitted from some rows. Given values are once, few, many or a class for expanded clones.

>.|TRBV5-4|TRBJ1-1|few
TGTGCCAGCAGCTTCCGGGTGAACACTGAAGCTTTCTTT
CASSFRVNTEAFF
>.|TRBV28|TRBJ2-3|.
TGTGCCAGCAGTTTATCGATGGAGAAGACGCAGTATTTT
CASSLSMEKTQYF
>.|TRBV25-1|TRBJ1-6|.
TGTGCCAGCAGTTGGAGCTCCTATAATTCACCCCTCCACTTT
CASSWSSYNSPLHF
>TRBD2|TRBV5-4|TRBJ2-5|.
TGTGCCAGCAGCTTCTCTAGCGGGAGATCACAGACCCAGTACTTC
CASSFSSGRSQTQYF
>.|TRBV30|TRBJ1-1|.
TGTGCCTGGACACACCGAATGAACACTGAAGCTTTCTTT
CAWTHRMNTEAFF
>.|TRBV6-1|TRBJ1-5|.
TGTGCCAGCAGTGAAGAGGAGAATCAGCCCCAGCATTTT
CASSEEENQPQHF
>.|TRBV28|TRBJ1-2|.
TGTGCCAGCAGTATATTCAATCTCGGCTATGGCTACACCTTC
CASSIFNLGYGYTF
>.|TRBV7-8|TRBJ1-1|.
TGTGCCAGCAGCTTAGCGCGACCCCCCCTATCCTCGGGAGAGAACACTGAAGCTTTCTTT
CASSLARPPLSSGENTEAFF
>TRBD2|TRBV7-9|TRBJ2-1|.
TGTGCCCTTGAGGGGCTAGCGGTCTACAATGAGCAGTTCTTC
CALEGLAVYNEQFF
>.|TRBV5-6|TRBJ2-6|.
TGTGCCAGCAGCTTGTACGGTACTGGGGCCAACGTCCTGACTTTC
CASSLYGTGANVLTF
>.|TRBV9|TRBJ1-2|once
TGTGCCAGCAGCGCTACGGGGGTTCCTAACTATGGCTACACCTTC
CASSATGVPNYGYTF
>TRBD2|TRBV18|TRBJ2-1|.
TGTGCCAGCTCACGCGGGGGGGCTCACAATGAGCAGTTCTTC
CASSRGGAHNEQFF
>TRBD2|TRBV4-1|TRBJ2-7|.
TGCGCCAGCAGCCAACGGACTAGCGAGCTCTACGAGCAGTACTTC
CASSQRTSELYEQYF
>.|TRBV28|TRBJ2-2|.
TGTGCCAGCAGTTTAGTGTATTCCGGGGAGCTGTTTTTT
CASSLVYSGELFF
>.|TRBV5-6|TRBJ1-1|.
TGTGCCAGCAGCTTGGCGTCGGCAGGTAACACTGAAGCTTTCTTT
CASSLASAGNTEAFF
>.|TRBV5-1|TRBJ2-2|.
TGCGCCAGCAGCTGGACAGTGAACACCGGGGAGCTGTTTTTT
CASSWTVNTGELFF